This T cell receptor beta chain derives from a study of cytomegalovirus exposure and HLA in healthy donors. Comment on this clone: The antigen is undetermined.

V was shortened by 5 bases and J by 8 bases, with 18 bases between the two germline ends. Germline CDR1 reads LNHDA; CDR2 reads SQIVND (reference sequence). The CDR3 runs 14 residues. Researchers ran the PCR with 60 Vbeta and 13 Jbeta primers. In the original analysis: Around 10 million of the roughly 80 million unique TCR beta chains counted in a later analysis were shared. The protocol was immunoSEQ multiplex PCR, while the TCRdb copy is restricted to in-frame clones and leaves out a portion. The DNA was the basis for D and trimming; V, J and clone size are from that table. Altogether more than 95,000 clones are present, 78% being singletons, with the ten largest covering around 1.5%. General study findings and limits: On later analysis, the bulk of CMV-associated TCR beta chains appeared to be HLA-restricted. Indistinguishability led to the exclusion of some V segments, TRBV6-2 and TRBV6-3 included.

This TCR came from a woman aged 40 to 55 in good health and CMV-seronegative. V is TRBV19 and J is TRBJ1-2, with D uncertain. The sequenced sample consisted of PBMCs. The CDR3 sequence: CASSPRASLYGYTF. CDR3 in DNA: TGTGCCAGTAGTCCCCGGGCTAGCCTCTACGGCTACACCTTC.